These 14 T cell receptor beta chains share one sample of origin, sequenced in a study of identical twins. In TCRdb, the 5' RACE reads were re-called with MiXCR into one record per CDR3 protein. Among hundreds of thousands of distinct CDR3 sequences, 20% to 25% were seen once, and the ten largest hold over 2.5%. Another study also made use of these data, one on T cells expressing NK-cell markers.

The specimen sequenced was CD4+ T cells sorted from blood. The receptors originated from a woman between 18 and 29 years old in good health.

CDR3 coding DNA: TGCAGCGTTGTTGACAGATTCACAGATACGCAGTATTTT. Translating gives CSVVDRFTDTQYF. The chain has TRBV29-1 and TRBJ2-3, with a weak D call TRBD1 (5 bases). The CDR3 has 13 residues. Trimming shortened V by 4 bases and J by 2 bases, and 10 bases separated the two germline ends. CDR1 SQVTM and CDR2 ANQGSEA come from the germline V gene.

This clonotype was counted between two and nine times. The chain joins TRBV6-5 to TRBJ2-7, with D unclear. The CDR3 has 14 amino acids. Germline-derived CDR1 and CDR2 are MNHEY and SVGAGI. V lost 0 bases and J 5 bases, leaving 11 bases between the germline ends. CDR3 loop: CASSYSYVGNEQYF. The CDR3 nucleotides read TGTGCCAGCAGTTACTCGTATGTCGGAAACGAGCAGTACTTC.

The chain links TRBV11-3 to TRBJ2-3; D is uncertain. The CDR3 contains 12 residues. V was cut by 0 bases and J by 8 bases, with 6 bases left in between. The germline V gene encodes CDR1 SGHNT and CDR2 YENEEA. The CDR3 loop is CASSLETSTQYF. In DNA, the CDR3 is TGTGCCAGCAGCTTAGAGACGTCTACGCAGTATTTT.

The CDR3 here is CSSRGTGVDTEAFF. The CDR3 DNA reads TGCAGCTCGAGGGGTACAGGGGTGGACACTGAAGCTTTCTTT. The chain is built from TRBV29-1 and TRBJ1-1, with 7 bases that match TRBD1. This CDR3 region has 14 residues. Germline V gives CDR1 SQVTM, CDR2 ANQGSEA. With 8 bases clipped from V and 3 bases from J, the junction kept 12 bases outside the gene matches.

The chain employs TRBV5-5 and TRBJ2-7; D unresolved. Per germline, CDR1 SGHKS and CDR2 YYEKEE (reference sequence). CDR3 length: 15 residues. V dropped 0 bases and J dropped 3 bases, with 13 bases sitting between them. CDR3 sequence reads: CASSLASQVFYEQYF. In nucleotides, the CDR3 is TGTGCCAGCAGCTTGGCCAGCCAGGTATTCTACGAGCAGTACTTC.

This clonotype was picked up a small number of times. The gene calls are TRBV6-6 and TRBJ2-5; 7 nucleotides line up with TRBD1. This CDR3 has 13 residues. Germline V gives CDR1 MNHNY, CDR2 SVGAGI (reference sequence). Trimming at V came to 7 bases and at J to 5 bases, leaving 7 bases not matched to a gene. The CDR3 sequence is CASNRGPGETQYF. CDR3 bases: TGTGCCAGCAATAGGGGGCCTGGGGAGACCCAGTACTTC.

The genes are TRBV6-1 and TRBJ1-4, with no clear D. With 6 bases removed from V and 7 bases from J, the gap between germline ends came to 15 bases. Germline CDR1 is MNHNS and CDR2 is SASEGT. The CDR3 spans 14 residues. For the CDR3, the DNA is TGTGCCAGCAGAAAGGTCCGCGGTAGTGAAAAACTGTTTTTT. Translation: CASRKVRGSEKLFF.

CDR3: CASSEFGEKLFF. The CDR3 bases are TGTGCCAGCAGTGAATTCGGCGAAAAACTGTTTTTT. The V gene is TRBV25-1, the J gene TRBJ1-4, with D unresolved. Trimming shortened V by 1 base and J by 8 bases, and 5 bases separated the two germline ends. CDR1 MGHDK and CDR2 SYGVNS come from the germline V gene. This CDR3 comprises 12 residues.

The V gene is TRBV10-3, the J gene TRBJ1-1; D remains unclear. The CDR3 has 11 amino acids. Looked up from germline, CDR1 is ENHRY and CDR2 is SYGVKD. Between the trimmed V and J ends, which lost 9 bases and 4 bases, there was a span of 9 bases. The CDR3 region is CAIRGSTEAFF. The CDR3 nucleotides are TGTGCCATTCGGGGTTCCACTGAAGCTTTCTTT.

V and J are TRBV12-3 or TRBV12-4 and TRBJ2-2; no definite D call. CDR3 length: 11 residues. V was trimmed by 7 bases and J by 6 bases, leaving 6 bases between them. In nucleotides, the CDR3 is TGTGCCAGCATAAACGCCGGGGAGCTGTTTTTT. Translated: CASINAGELFF.

Worth noting for this clonotype: Given a much more abundant clone one base away, this may be a read error. J is TRBJ2-7 and V is TRBV12-3 or TRBV12-4, with 11 bases matching TRBD2. The length of the CDR3 is 14 residues. The CDR3: CASGLAGGPYEQYF. DNA for the CDR3: TGTGCCAGCGGTTTAGCGGGAGGGCCCTACGAGCAGTACTTC.

This clonotype came up a few times. V usage is TRBV7-2 and J usage is TRBJ1-1, with 7 bases identical to TRBD1. The germline V gene encodes CDR1 SGHTA and CDR2 FQGNSA. With V trimmed by 5 bases and J by 4 bases, 10 bases remained unmatched. This CDR3 is built from 15 residues. CDR3 in DNA: TGTGCCAGCAGCCCTCGACTAGGGACAGCCACTGAAGCTTTCTTT. Translated, it gives CASSPRLGTATEAFF.

The chain employs TRBV20-1 and TRBJ2-3; 9 nucleotides align to TRBD1. V trimming: 6 bases; J trimming: 6 bases; junction bases outside the gene matches: 16. Germline assignment: CDR1 DFQATT and CDR2 SNEGSKA (reference sequence). The CDR3 runs 16 residues. CDR3 protein: CSAPNRRTGELDTQYF. The CDR3 DNA reads as TGCAGTGCACCGAATCGAAGGACAGGGGAACTTGATACGCAGTATTTT.

The chain carries TRBV7-6 and TRBJ1-1; 8 bases are shared with TRBD1. V lost 5 bases, J lost 6 bases, and 5 bases stayed unmatched. This CDR3 region has 13 residues. Per germline, CDR1 SGHVS and CDR2 FNYEAQ. CDR3 in amino acids: CASSQTTGAEAFF. The CDR3, as DNA: TGTGCCAGCAGCCAGACGACAGGGGCTGAAGCTTTCTTT.